This TCR beta chain was observed in a study of blood T cell repertoires in COVID-19 (dated by TCRdb to the early 2020s). Background on the whole study: The collaborator samples originated in the United States, Italy and Spain and spanned the acute and convalescent phases of COVID-19. The material from the prospective study consisted of cDNA or gDNA derived from T cells, B-cell-depleted T cells, or PBMCs. The dataset comprised deeply sampled blood TCRbeta repertoires from subjects exposed to, actively infected with, or recovered from COVID-19. A freely available public database, intended as a resource for researchers studying the immune response to SARS-CoV-2, is where the repertoires were released. Samples came from the ongoing ImmuneRACE study (first 160 participants) plus 1,254 subjects from 6 global collaborators. Nearly every sample came with metadata listing a de-identified subject ID, COVID-19 status, age in years and sex. Where available, HLA class I and class II types were taken from metadata supplied by the sample provider and were not determined by assay-based typing. Results and caveats for the whole study, not just this receptor: Clinical and demographic metadata were provided uncurated, with the amount varying by source and participant.

Each collaborating institution followed its own protocols to collect whole blood in K2EDTA tubes. For TCRbeta analysis, collaborators shipped samples in one of three forms: frozen whole blood, isolated PBMCs, or DNA extracted from either of those sample types. Sequences MNHEY (CDR1) and SMNVEV (CDR2) are obtained from the germline V gene (reference sequence). Deletion took 0 bases off V and 4 bases off J, with a span of 12 bases between the germline ends. The CDR3 contains 15 residues, cysteine and phenylalanine counted. Just CDR3 DNA is preserved here, 45 bases in frame from base 1. As for this clone: Its antigen is still unknown. Base qualities are not recorded, but no much larger clone differs from it by a single base.

The immunoSEQ Assay, a bias-controlled multiplex PCR, was used to amplify TCRbeta CDR3 regions from genomic DNA. On the authors' methods: The number of nucleated cells in each sample was estimated from the amplification of reference gene primers within the assay. To quantify the absolute abundance of each unique TCRbeta CDR3 rearrangement, sequence reads were collapsed and filtered. For each sample, productive Simpson clonality was calculated as the square root of Simpson's diversity index across productive rearrangements. TCRdb mirrors the immuneACCESS table, restricted to in-frame sequences. Some clones are absent from its copies; in checked studies, under half trace to an unresolved V gene, and the reason for the others is unknown. The V and J calls and clone size are taken from that table; D and trimming were inferred from the DNA. The sample data list approximately 290,000 clones, and around 87% of these were observed just once. The ten largest make up roughly 2% of the sample.

The sequenced sample consisted of peripheral blood. This chain joins TRBV27 to TRBJ1-2, with TRBD1 tentatively as D gene (6 bases match). This receptor was taken from a man aged 18-30 years with active or convalescent COVID-19. The nucleotide sequence is given as TGTGCCAGCAGTTTATCGTATCCAGGGGCCTATGGCTACACCTTC. Its translation reads: CASSLSYPGAYGYTF.